One sample yielded the 28 T cell receptor beta chains listed below, sequenced in a study of CD8+CD57+ T cells in acquired aplastic anemia. According to the study, genomic DNA was the template for TCR beta VDJ and CDR3 profiling. TCRdb ran MiXCR on the reads and lists one entry per CDR3 protein. This table holds some 290,000 distinct CDR3 sequences, around three fifths found once. The sequenced material came from sorted CD4+, CD8+, or CD8+CD57+ T cells (not recorded which) from PBMCs. Receptors originate from a human donor with severe aplastic anemia or a healthy control (not recorded which).

This clonotype was observed a handful of times. The chain has TRBV6-6 and TRBJ2-7; tentatively, D is TRBD1 or TRBD2 (5 bases each). The CDR3 has 10 amino acids. Trimming took 7 bases from V and 6 from J, leaving 7 bases between them. Germline CDR1 and CDR2: MNHNY and SVGAGI (reference sequence). This CDR3 is CASTGSEQYF. Here the CDR3 DNA reads TGTGCCAGCACAGGGAGCGAGCAGTACTTC.

The CDR3 DNA reads as TGCAGTGCTAGTCCCCTAAGGGATATCCAAGAGACCCAGTACTTC. This translates into CSASPLRDIQETQYF. The chain couples TRBV20-1 to TRBJ2-5; no reliable D call. Deletions cut 3 bases from V and 1 base from J, with 15 bases between. Germline loops: CDR1 DFQATT, CDR2 SNEGSKA (reference sequence). This CDR3 has 15 amino acids.

In this sample, this clonotype turned up many times. The chain employs TRBV19 and TRBJ2-7, with 7 bases lining up with TRBD1. This CDR3 region has 16 residues. V was pared by 5 bases and J by 5 bases, with 15 bases of the junction left unmatched. Germline V gene sequence: CDR1 LNHDA, CDR2 SQIVND (reference sequence). As DNA, the CDR3 is TGTGCCAGTAGTGCCCGACAGGGACACTCCTTCGACGAGCAGTACTTC. Amino acid sequence: CASSARQGHSFDEQYF.

The rearrangement uses TRBV12-3 or TRBV12-4 and TRBJ2-7; D unresolved. Trimming took 3 bases from V and 6 from J, leaving 6 bases between them. This CDR3 spans 11 amino acids. CDR3 protein: CASSFVGEQYF. CDR3 coding DNA: TGTGCCAGCAGTTTTGTAGGCGAGCAGTACTTC.

The chain combines TRBV20-1 with TRBJ2-7; D gene unclear. Germline CDR1 is DFQATT and CDR2 is SNEGSKA (reference sequence). CDR3 length: 11 amino acids. Trimming left V 6 bases short and J 3 bases short, with 9 bases between. CDR3 coding DNA: TGCAGTGCCCCTGGGGACTACGAGCAGTACTTC. It encodes CSAPGDYEQYF.

This clonotype was counted ten times or more. The J gene is TRBJ2-2, the V gene TRBV2; tentatively, D is TRBD1 (5 bases). Germline V CDR1 and CDR2: SNHLY, FYNNEI. V lost 4 bases and J lost 8, with 14 bases in between. CDR3 length equals 14 residues. CDR3 loop: CASSVDSFIGELFF. Written as DNA, the CDR3 is TGTGCCAGCAGTGTCGACAGCTTCATTGGGGAGCTGTTTTTT.

The sample holds a few counts of this clonotype. The chain carries TRBV6-2 or TRBV6-3 and TRBJ1-2; maybe TRBD1 (5 bases). The CDR3 length is 14 residues. Trimming stripped 0 bases from V and 5 bases from J, with 10 bases between. The germline gives CDR1 MNHEY, CDR2 SVGEGT. The CDR3 sequence is CASSYSGTRYGYTF. The CDR3 DNA is TGTGCCAGCAGTTACTCCGGGACGAGGTATGGCTACACCTTC.

The J gene is TRBJ1-2, the V gene TRBV7-9, with 7 bases fitting TRBD1. Trimming took 5 bases from V and 6 from J; bases not matched to a gene: 9. The CDR3 covers 14 residues. CDR1 and CDR2 (germline): SEHNR, FQNEAQ (reference sequence). As DNA, the CDR3 is TGTGCCAGCAGCCAGATCGGACAGGCCCATGGCTACACCTTC. Encoded protein: CASSQIGQAHGYTF.

This rearrangement joins TRBV5-6 to TRBJ1-2; the D gene is possibly TRBD1 (5 bases). CDR3 length equals 12 residues. Germline values: CDR1 SGHDT, CDR2 YYEEEE. The germline V and J ends were trimmed by 4 bases and 8 bases, with 12 bases remaining between them. The CDR3, as DNA: TGTGCCAGCAGCGGCCGGGACCACGGCTACACCTTC. It encodes CASSGRDHGYTF.

This clonotype appeared a few times. The junction and the germline gene differ at one end; a read error may be behind it. V is TRBV25-1 and J is TRBJ1-1, with D tentatively TRBD1 (5 bases). The CDR3 is made up of 15 amino acids. Germline assignment: CDR1 MGHDK and CDR2 SYGVNS. The CDR3 here is CACSAIRRANTEAFF. The DNA of the CDR3 is TGTGCCTGCAGTGCTATCCGCAGGGCGAACACTGAAGCTTTCTTT.

The rearrangement joins TRBV28 to TRBJ2-2; D is possibly TRBD1 (5 bases). The V gene's germline CDR1 is MDHEN and CDR2 SYDVKM. The length of the CDR3 is 16 residues. V lost 3 bases and J 5 bases, leaving 16 bases between the germline ends. The CDR3 protein is CASSFGGQVVTGELFF. CDR3 bases: TGTGCCAGCAGTTTCGGTGGACAAGTAGTTACCGGGGAGCTGTTTTTT.

This sequence joins TRBV20-1 and TRBJ2-7, with D possibly TRBD2 on 5 matching bases. Germline assignment: CDR1 DFQATT and CDR2 SNEGSKA (reference sequence). Between the trimmed V and J ends, which lost 6 bases and 4 bases, there was a span of 7 bases. The CDR3 totals 10 residues. This CDR3 reads CSAGAYEQYF. For the CDR3, the DNA is TGCAGTGCGGGAGCATACGAGCAGTACTTC.

This clonotype was seen at least ten times. The chain combines TRBV6-1 with TRBJ1-1, with D perhaps matching TRBD1 (5 bases). V shed 3 bases and J shed 4 bases, with 15 bases lying between them. Germline V gives CDR1 MNHNS, CDR2 SASEGT. This CDR3 spans 15 amino acids. The CDR3 loop reads CASSDQGSTGTEAFF. The DNA of the CDR3 is TGTGCCAGCAGTGACCAGGGAAGTACGGGCACTGAAGCTTTCTTT.

This clonotype was observed once. The chain has TRBV20-1 and TRBJ2-1; D is ambiguous. The length of the CDR3 is 11 residues. Per germline, CDR1 DFQATT and CDR2 SNEGSKA (reference sequence). The germline V and J ends were trimmed by 6 bases and 5 bases, with 8 bases remaining between them. CDR3 sequence: CSANVHNEQFF. CDR3 in DNA: TGCAGTGCCAACGTCCACAATGAGCAGTTCTTC.

This clonotype has a count of ten or more. The J gene is TRBJ2-7, the V gene TRBV24-1; 9 bases align to TRBD1. Germline lookup yields CDR1 KGHDR and CDR2 SFDVKD. V shed 5 bases, J shed 2 bases, and the junction held 15 bases outside the gene matches. The CDR3 extends over 18 amino acids. CDR3 residues: CATSVYPPGTGIPYEQYF. The CDR3 region has the DNA TGTGCCACCAGTGTTTACCCCCCCGGGACAGGGATTCCCTACGAGCAGTACTTC.

The rearrangement links TRBV19 to TRBJ2-1, with 7 bases lining up with TRBD1. This CDR3 has 15 residues. The ends lost 4 bases at V and 0 bases at J; junction bases unmatched: 3. Germline V CDR1 and CDR2: LNHDA, SQIVND (reference sequence). CDR3 in amino acids: CASSTQGSSYNEQFF. CDR3 bases: TGTGCCAGTAGTACACAGGGGAGCTCCTACAATGAGCAGTTCTTC. Filled out from reference TRBV19 and TRBJ2-1, the complete variable domain reads DGGITQSPKYLFRKEGQNVTLSCEQNLNHDAMYWYRQDPGQGLRLIYYSQIVNDFQKGDIAEGYSVSREKKESFPLTVTSAQKNPTAFYLCASSTQGSSYNEQFFGPGTRLTVL.

This clonotype was counted many times. This chain uses TRBV6-5 with TRBJ1-1; 7 bases agree with TRBD1. The germline V gene has CDR1 MNHEY and CDR2 SVGAGI. V lost 7 bases to trimming and J lost 2 bases; unmatched junction nucleotides: 10. CDR3 size: 15 residues. The chain's CDR3 is CASTSRGQLNTEAFF. For the CDR3, the DNA is TGTGCCAGCACCTCCCGGGGACAGCTAAACACTGAAGCTTTCTTT.

The chain has TRBV11-2 and TRBJ1-3; 10 bases are a match to TRBD1. CDR1 is SGHAT and CDR2 is FQNNGV in the germline V gene. V dropped 5 bases and J dropped 2; count of bases not matched to a gene: 6. The CDR3 is 16 residues long. The CDR3 loop is CASSLGQGFAGNTIYF. DNA of the CDR3: TGTGCCAGCAGCCTGGGACAGGGGTTCGCTGGAAACACCATATATTTT. Based on the CDR3 plus reference TRBV11-2 and TRBJ1-3, the full variable domain is EAGVAQSPRYKIIEKRQSVAFWCNPISGHATLYWYQQILGQGPKLLIQFQNNGVVDDSQLPKDRFSAERLKGVDSTLKIQPAKLEDSAVYLCASSLGQGFAGNTIYFGEGSWLTVV.

The chain combines TRBV19 with TRBJ2-7; 7 bases match TRBD2. J lost 3 bases, V lost 5 bases, and 10 bases had no gene match. Germline V lookup: CDR1 LNHDA, CDR2 SQIVND (reference sequence). The CDR3 is 15 amino acids. The DNA for the CDR3 is TGTGCCAGTAGTCCTGGGGGAGGGGCAGGCTACGAGCAGTACTTC. This codes for CASSPGGGAGYEQYF. Full variable domain (missing parts from reference TRBV19 and TRBJ2-7): DGGITQSPKYLFRKEGQNVTLSCEQNLNHDAMYWYRQDPGQGLRLIYYSQIVNDFQKGDIAEGYSVSREKKESFPLTVTSAQKNPTAFYLCASSPGGGAGYEQYFGPGTRLTVT.

This chain joins TRBV20-1 and TRBJ1-2; possibly TRBD1 for D (5 bases). This CDR3 spans 13 amino acids. The germline V gene encodes CDR1 DFQATT and CDR2 SNEGSKA (reference sequence). Trimming removed 0 bases at V and 7 bases at J, with 12 bases between. CDR3 in amino acids: CSARDRGESGYTF. The CDR3, as DNA: TGCAGTGCTAGAGATCGAGGGGAGAGTGGCTACACCTTC.

This clonotype was found many times. The chain joins TRBV6-5 to TRBJ2-5; TRBD2 agrees at 12 bases. CDR3 length: 16 amino acids. J gave up 2 bases and V 5 bases, and 6 bases lay outside the gene matches. From germline, CDR1 is MNHEY and CDR2 SVGAGI. DNA of the CDR3: TGTGCCAGCAGTCTAGCGGGGGGGCCGGGTCAAGAGACCCAGTACTTC. This sequence encodes CASSLAGGPGQETQYF.

The chain employs TRBV20-1 and TRBJ2-3, with D hard to call. This CDR3 has 14 amino acids. Trimming cost V 5 bases and J 4 bases, with 16 bases left between them. Germline-derived CDR1 and CDR2 are DFQATT and SNEGSKA (reference sequence). The CDR3 loop reads CSAGVGAVADTQYF. The CDR3 DNA sequence: TGCAGTGCTGGAGTCGGCGCTGTCGCAGATACGCAGTATTTT.

V gene TRBV20-1 combines with J gene TRBJ1-4, with a weak D call TRBD1 (5 bases). Per germline, CDR1 DFQATT and CDR2 SNEGSKA (reference sequence). The CDR3 runs 15 residues. With 3 bases removed from V and 8 bases from J, the gap between germline ends came to 19 bases. The CDR3 sequence is CSASFPQGGGEKLFF. In DNA form, the CDR3 reads TGCAGTGCTAGCTTCCCGCAGGGCGGAGGAGAAAAACTGTTTTTT.

This clonotype was detected ten times or more. This chain links TRBV19 with TRBJ1-6; D is perhaps TRBD1 (6 bases). Germline CDR1 LNHDA, CDR2 SQIVND (reference sequence). V lost 7 bases, J lost 9 bases, and 19 bases lay in between. This CDR3 has 15 amino acids. The CDR3 loop reads CASTPRRDIVSPLHF. The DNA of the CDR3 is TGTGCCAGTACCCCCCGCCGGGACATAGTTTCACCCCTCCACTTT.

This clonotype was observed many times. The rearrangement uses TRBV28 and TRBJ1-3, with D possibly TRBD1 on 5 matching bases. The CDR3 runs to 14 residues. V was cut by 6 bases and J by 2 bases, with 11 bases left in between. The germline CDR1 and CDR2 sequences are MDHEN and SYDVKM. CDR3 bases: TGTGCCAGCAGAGACCGACAGCCTGGAAACACCATATATTTT. Its translation is CASRDRQPGNTIYF.

This clonotype was found many times. The chain links TRBV5-1 to TRBJ2-1; 13 bases agree with TRBD2. V gave up 4 bases and J gave up 3 bases; unmatched junction bases: 7. Per germline, CDR1 SGHRS and CDR2 YFSETQ. This CDR3 spans 17 amino acids. The CDR3 bases are TGCGCCAGCAGCCTCGGACTAGCGGGGGTGATCTACAATGAGCAGTTCTTC. Translated: CASSLGLAGVIYNEQFF.

The chain uses TRBV20-1 and TRBJ2-5, with 9 bases identical to TRBD2. TRBJ2-1 explains the end of the DNA better; the J call may be wrong. The germline V gene encodes CDR1 DFQATT and CDR2 SNEGSKA (reference sequence). The CDR3 totals 14 residues. For the CDR3, the DNA is TGCAGTGCTACCCATAGCGGGAGTTACAATGAGCAGTTCTTC. Translating gives CSATHSGSYNEQFF.

CDR3 residues: CASSQEGEGSYEQYF. CDR3 DNA: TGTGCCAGCAGCCAAGAGGGGGAGGGCTCCTACGAGCAGTACTTC. The chain combines TRBV5-6 with TRBJ2-7; D is possibly TRBD2 (7 bases). CDR3 length: 15 residues. In germline, CDR1 is SGHDT, CDR2 YYEEEE. Trimming removed 4 bases at V and 0 bases at J, with 14 bases between. Combining the CDR3 with reference TRBV5-6 and TRBJ2-7 gives the whole variable domain DAGVTQSPTHLIKTRGQQVTLRCSPKSGHDTVSWYQQALGQGPQFIFQYYEEEERQRGNFPDRFSGHQFPNYSSELNVNALLLGDSALYLCASSQEGEGSYEQYFGPGTRLTVT.